The rows below give T cell receptor beta chains drawn from one sample of a study of Graves' ophthalmopathy and Graves' hyperthyroidism. TCRdb reprocessed the multiplex PCR reads with MiXCR, giving one entry per CDR3 protein. The profile shows 600,000 to 950,000 distinct CDR3 sequences, 35% to 50% of them singletons. Sequencing was done on a sample of peripheral blood. These TCRs come from an adult man with Graves' ophthalmopathy. CDR3s include the opening cysteine and the closing phenylalanine or tryptophan. A D gene is named only where the DNA matches it firmly. Only some rows state a clone size, as once, few, many or a class for expanded clones.

v_call,d_call,clone_size,j_call,cdr3_nt,cdr3_aa
TRBV7-9,-,once,TRBJ2-7,TGTGCCAGCACCGCCCCGCGTCTCGACCCATACGAGCAGTACTTC,CASTAPRLDPYEQYF
TRBV11-1,-,-,TRBJ1-2,TGTGCCAGCAGCTTAGCGGGGATCCTCTATGGCTACACCTTC,CASSLAGILYGYTF
TRBV7-8,TRBD2,-,TRBJ2-5,TGTGCCAGCAGCACTAGCGGAGCAGGGACCCAGTACTTC,CASSTSGAGTQYF
TRBV11-2,-,once,TRBJ1-4,TGTGCCAGCAGCTTAAAAGGGCAGGCCAAACTGTTTTTT,CASSLKGQAKLFF
TRBV14,-,-,TRBJ2-7,TGTGCCAGCAGCCAAGATCCTGGACCCTGGGGCTACGAGCAGTACTTC,CASSQDPGPWGYEQYF
TRBV24-1,-,-,TRBJ2-7,TGTGCCACCAGCCTTATGGGTTTAGGCGAGCAGTACTTC,CATSLMGLGEQYF
TRBV10-1,-,many,TRBJ1-6,TGCGCCAGCAGTGAAGGGGGATCGTCACCCCTCCACTTT,CASSEGGSSPLHF
TRBV4-3,TRBD1,-,TRBJ2-7,TGCGCCAGCAGCCTGGGGTGGGGACAGAGCACCTACGAGCAGTACTTC,CASSLGWGQSTYEQYF
TRBV24-1,TRBD1,-,TRBJ1-1,TGTGCCAGCAGTCCACCGGGCAGGGGGCGGCTGGAAGCTTTCTTT,CASSPPGRGRLEAFF
TRBV15,-,few,TRBJ1-1,TGTGCCACCAGCAATGCATGGGGGGCTGAAGCTTTCTTT,CATSNAWGAEAFF
TRBV25-1,TRBD1,many,TRBJ1-5,TGTGCCAGGCACAGGGGGGGCAATCAGCCCCAGCATTTT,CARHRGGNQPQHF
TRBV15,TRBD2,-,TRBJ2-7,TGTGCCACCAGCAGCCAAGGGACTAGCGGGGGCGAGCAGTACTTC,CATSSQGTSGGEQYF
TRBV7-2,-,many,TRBJ2-7,TGTGCCAGCAGCGGGGACTTTAGCTCCTACGAGCAGTACTTC,CASSGDFSSYEQYF
TRBV29-1,TRBD1,many,TRBJ2-5,TGCAGCGTTGACAGGGGGACAGAGACCCAGTACTTC,CSVDRGTETQYF
TRBV7-9,-,many,TRBJ1-2,TGTGCCAGCAGCTTAGAGCGAGAGGCGGGCTACACCTTC,CASSLEREAGYTF
TRBV9,-,-,TRBJ1-2,TGTGCCAGCAGCGTGCGACCGGGACCATCTTATGGCTACACCTTC,CASSVRPGPSYGYTF
TRBV7-2,-,-,TRBJ2-7,TGTGCCAGCAGCTTAGCTGCGGCAGATACCTACGAGCAGTACTTC,CASSLAAADTYEQYF
TRBV25-1,-,-,TRBJ2-2,TGTGCCAGCAGTGCTAGATTCCCTTTGAGGGGCGGGGAGCTGTTTTTT,CASSARFPLRGGELFF
TRBV9,-,-,TRBJ1-1,TGTGCCAGCAGCCCATCGTGGGGGGTAACTGAAGCTTTCTTT,CASSPSWGVTEAFF
TRBV25-1,TRBD2,-,TRBJ2-2,TGTGCCAGTTCGACTAGCGGGGGCACCGGGGAGCTGTTTTTT,CASSTSGGTGELFF
TRBV7-9,-,-,TRBJ1-1,TGTGCCAGCAGCTTCCGGGACAAGGCAAAAGGAGCTTTCTTT,CASSFRDKAKGAFF
TRBV20-1,-,-,TRBJ1-1,TGCAGTGCTAGAGATTCGATGCTAGGTGGTGACACTGAAGCTTTCTTT,CSARDSMLGGDTEAFF
TRBV20-1,-,few,TRBJ1-4,TGCAGTGCACTTATCAGGGGCCTCACTAATGAAAAACTGTTTTTT,CSALIRGLTNEKLFF
TRBV9,-,-,TRBJ1-1,TGTGCCAGCAGCGCCTGGACAGTAATGAACACTGAAGCTTTCTTT,CASSAWTVMNTEAFF
TRBV7-8,-,many,TRBJ1-5,TGTGCCAGCAGCTTAAAGACAAATCAGCCCCAGCATTTT,CASSLKTNQPQHF
TRBV5-4,TRBD1,few,TRBJ2-5,TGTGCCAGCAGTTCCTTTGACAGGGGCATAGAGACCCAGTACTTC,CASSSFDRGIETQYF
TRBV25-1,TRBD1,-,TRBJ2-7,TGCGCCAGCAGTCCTACAGGGGGCGACGAGCAGTACTTC,CASSPTGGDEQYF
TRBV19,-,-,TRBJ1-1,TGTGCCAGTAGCCGGCCTCGGTGGGGTGAAGCTTTCTTT,CASSRPRWGEAFF
TRBV20-1,TRBD1,few,TRBJ1-5,TGCAGTGCTATAGAGACAGGGGGAGATCAGCCCCAGCATTTT,CSAIETGGDQPQHF
TRBV12-3/TRBV12-4,-,-,TRBJ1-2,TGTGCCAGCAGACTGACAGTGGTATCTAACTATGGCTACACCTTC,CASRLTVVSNYGYTF
TRBV20-1,-,-,TRBJ1-1,TGCAGTGCCCCGACAGGCTTAAACACTGAAGCTTTCTTT,CSAPTGLNTEAFF
TRBV11-3,-,few,TRBJ2-7,TGTGCCATCGCAGGGGAGTCCTACGAGCAGTACTTC,CAIAGESYEQYF
TRBV7-2,-,-,TRBJ1-1,TGTGCCAGCAGCCCCGGTGGGGACCCGAACACTGAAGCTTTCTTT,CASSPGGDPNTEAFF
TRBV5-6,-,few,TRBJ1-4,TGTGCCAGCAGTCCTCGGGGGGGAAATGAAAAACTGTTTTTT,CASSPRGGNEKLFF
TRBV10-2,-,many,TRBJ2-7,TGCGCCAGCAGTGAAGGACAGCTATACTACGAGCAGTACTTC,CASSEGQLYYEQYF
TRBV5-1,-,-,TRBJ1-6,TGCGCCAGCAGCTTTGATCTTAGGAGCTCCTATAGTTCACCCCTCCACTTT,CASSFDLRSSYSSPLHF
TRBV11-2,-,-,TRBJ1-4,TGTGCCAGCAGCTCTGGACTGTCCTTAACTAATGAAAAACTGTTTTTT,CASSSGLSLTNEKLFF
TRBV19,-,many,TRBJ1-1,TGTGCCAGTAGGCTCCTAACGGGGAACACTGAAGCTTTCTTT,CASRLLTGNTEAFF
TRBV24-1,TRBD2,-,TRBJ2-2,TGTGCCACCAGTGATTTCGGGGGGGAACACACCGGGGAGCTGTTTTTT,CATSDFGGEHTGELFF
TRBV7-9,-,-,TRBJ2-2,TGTGCCAGCAAGTTTACCGCGAACACCGGGGAGCTGTTTTTT,CASKFTANTGELFF
TRBV29-1,-,many,TRBJ1-1,TGCAGCGTTGAAATTCAGGGTCGGACTGAAGCTTTCTTT,CSVEIQGRTEAFF